One T cell receptor beta chain is described in this entry. The antigen is not known. Authors' processing steps: Across clinicopathological groups, CDR3 differences served as the basis for building a distant-metastasis classifier for papillary thyroid cancer. TCRdb reanalyzed the PCR reads with MiXCR. None of the V and J calls come from the authors' own analysis; TCRdb made them. This table holds tens of thousands of clones, roughly a quarter found once. The sample is drawn from a study of metastatic and nonmetastatic thyroid tumors. Overall study context: Repertoire comparisons spanned blood and tumor or nodule tissue from malignant and benign thyroid patients. Study-wide results and caveats: According to reports, the diversity of TCR beta was significantly higher in malignant thyroid tumors than in benign nodules, and this held in both blood and tumor samples.

The CDR3 length is 12 residues. Germline V lookup: CDR1 GTSNPN, CDR2 SVGIG (reference sequence). V shed 8 bases and J 0 bases; nucleotides not matched to a gene: 4. The entire patient cohort was treatment-naive prior to thyroid surgery. The sample consisted of blood. The receptor was isolated from a male donor with papillary thyroid cancer or a benign thyroid nodule (not recorded which). Some clones in this sample may be carry-over from other donors' samples. The chain combines TRBV30 with TRBJ2-7; TRBD2 matches 7 bases. The CDR3 DNA is TGTGCCGGACGGGAGGTCTCCTACGAGCAGTACTTC. This encodes CAGREVSYEQYF.